This TCR beta chain was found in a study of identical twins. Study results and caveats: Insertions were reduced in abundant cord blood beta clonotypes but not in memory repertoires.

Unique molecular identifiers were in the cDNA, with template-switch universal primer binding. TCRdb ran MiXCR on the 5' RACE reads and lists one entry per CDR3 protein. The repertoire consists of 540,000 or so distinct CDR3 sequences, with approximately 20% occurring once and the leading ten covering approximately 0.5%. A word on this clonotype: Its antigen is still unknown.

This sample was also put to use in a study of yellow fever vaccine responses in identical twins. In that study: Reportedly, twins showed a vaccine T cell response that looked partly convergent and partly personalized.

The sequence was obtained from a woman aged 18-29 years in good health. The sequenced material came from CD4+ T cells sorted from blood.

Written as DNA, the CDR3 is TGCAGTGCTAGGATTTCGGGGCACGACACAGATACGCAGTATTTT. Residues: CSARISGHDTDTQYF. The rearrangement links TRBV20-1 to TRBJ2-3; perhaps D is TRBD1 or TRBD2 (5 bases each). The CDR3 loop spans 15 amino acids. The V end lost 3 bases, the J end lost 2 bases, and 15 bases lay between the germline ends. Germline-derived CDR1 and CDR2 are DFQATT and SNEGSKA (reference sequence).